This record concerns one TCR beta chain sequence. What it binds is unknown. This sample was included in a study of T cells in Graves' hyperthyroidism and ophthalmopathy. The V segment lost 4 bases and the J segment 4 bases; nucleotides outside the gene matches: 1. Germline V gene sequence: CDR1 SGHNT, CDR2 YYREEE (reference sequence). This CDR3 is built from 16 residues. Hyperthyroidism in the patients, aged 18 to 65, was newly diagnosed and under 2 months in duration. Each diagnosis was grounded in clinical symptoms, serum thyroxine and TRAb, thyroid ultrasound, and orbital computed tomography. Study results and limitations: A model of 13 V-J features distinguished ophthalmopathy from stable hyperthyroidism.

Amplification yielded TCR beta CDR3 regions, with RNA transcripts as the source. First-round RT-PCR of the TCR CDR3 relied on the HTBI primer set. A single record per CDR3 protein comes from TCRdb applying MiXCR to the multiplex PCR reads. The sample consists of roughly 630,000 distinct CDR3 sequences, 15% to 19% of them appearing once. The chain links TRBV5-4 to TRBJ2-6, with TRBD2 matching 14 bases. Sequencing used blood. The sequence was obtained from a woman aged 30 to 39 with Graves' hyperthyroidism. CDR3 protein: CASSGLAGGGANVLTF. CDR3 coding DNA: TGTGCCAGCAGCGGACTAGCGGGGGGCGGGGCCAACGTCCTGACTTTC.